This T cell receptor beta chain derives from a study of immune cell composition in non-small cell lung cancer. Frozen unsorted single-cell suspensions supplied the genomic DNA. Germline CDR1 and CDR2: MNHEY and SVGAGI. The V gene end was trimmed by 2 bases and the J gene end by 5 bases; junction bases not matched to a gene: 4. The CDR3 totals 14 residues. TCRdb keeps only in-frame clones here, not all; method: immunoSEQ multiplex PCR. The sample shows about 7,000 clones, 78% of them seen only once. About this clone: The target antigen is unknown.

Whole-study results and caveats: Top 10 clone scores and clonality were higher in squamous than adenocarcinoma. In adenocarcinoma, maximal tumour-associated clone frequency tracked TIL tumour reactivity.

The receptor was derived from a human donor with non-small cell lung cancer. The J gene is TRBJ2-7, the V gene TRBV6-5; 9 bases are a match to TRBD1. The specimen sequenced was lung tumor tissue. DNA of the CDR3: TGTGCCAGCAGTTACCTTACAGGGGGCAACGAGCAGTACTTC. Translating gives CASSYLTGGNEQYF.